These 20 T cell receptor beta chains originate from one sample sequenced in a study of identical twins. TCRdb ran MiXCR on the 5' RACE reads and lists one entry per CDR3 protein. The repertoire consists of roughly 770,000 distinct CDR3 sequences, with around a sixth occurring once and the leading ten covering over 10%. The sample also formed part of further work on T cells expressing NK-cell markers.

Sequenced sample: PBMCs. These TCRs come from a woman aged 18-35 years in good health.

The rearrangement joins TRBV20-1 to TRBJ2-3; 14 bases match TRBD2. V shed 6 bases and J 11 bases; nucleotides not matched to a gene: 7. Germline values: CDR1 DFQATT, CDR2 SNEGSKA (reference sequence). This CDR3 has 13 residues. The CDR3 spells CSASGTSGRMQYF. In DNA form, the CDR3 reads TGCAGTGCATCCGGGACTAGCGGGAGAATGCAGTATTTT.

The chain is built from TRBV6-2 or TRBV6-3 and TRBJ2-7; 8 bases align to TRBD2. CDR3 length: 15 amino acids. With V trimmed by 0 bases and J by 6 bases, 7 bases remained unmatched. In germline, CDR1 is MNHEY, CDR2 SVGEGT. The CDR3 here is CASSYSAGGVPEQYF. CDR3 nucleotides: TGTGCCAGCAGTTACTCCGCGGGAGGAGTGCCCGAGCAGTACTTC.

This clonotype was seen more than once but under ten times. The chain carries TRBV6-4 and TRBJ2-2; D not resolved. The CDR3 length is 16 residues. Deletions cut 4 bases from V and 5 bases from J, with 17 bases between. Germline CDR1 and CDR2: MRHNA and SNTAGT. The CDR3: CASSGVARSETGELFF. Here the CDR3 DNA reads TGTGCCAGCAGTGGCGTGGCGAGGAGCGAAACCGGGGAGCTGTTTTTT.

This clonotype was seen repeatedly, ten times or more. The V call is TRBV29-1, the J call TRBJ2-7; 11 bases match TRBD1. V trimming: 4 bases; J trimming: 4 bases; junction bases outside the gene matches: 3. Germline assignment: CDR1 SQVTM and CDR2 ANQGSEA. The CDR3 is made up of 13 amino acids. CDR3 DNA sequence: TGCAGCGTTGTTCGGGACAGGGGGTACGAGCAGTACTTC. Its protein product is CSVVRDRGYEQYF.

This clonotype was seen many times. V gene TRBV6-1 combines with J gene TRBJ2-7; no reliable D call. Germline V lookup: CDR1 MNHNS, CDR2 SASEGT. The CDR3 contains 13 residues. V lost 10 bases, J lost 5 bases, and 18 bases lay in between. In DNA form, the CDR3 reads TGTGCCACCACCGCCTGGTTTGGAAACGAGCAGTACTTC. It specifies CATTAWFGNEQYF.

This clonotype has a handful of counts. DNA for the CDR3: TGCGCCAGCGGCGACGGTATGAACACTGAAGCTTTCTTT. Protein product: CASGDGMNTEAFF. V usage is TRBV10-2 and J usage is TRBJ1-1; D is ambiguous. The CDR3 runs to 13 residues. CDR1 and CDR2 from the germline V gene are WSHSY and SAAADI. V was clipped by 8 bases and J by 0 bases, with 10 bases between them.

This clonotype was seen a handful of times. This chain uses TRBV5-5 with TRBJ2-6; D not resolved. CDR3 length equals 16 residues. The germline V gene has CDR1 SGHKS and CDR2 YYEKEE (reference sequence). V was pared by 4 bases and J by 0 bases, with 11 bases between. The CDR3, as DNA: TGTGCCAGCAGCCTTCGGGCCTTCTCTGGGGCCAACGTCCTGACTTTC. Amino acid sequence: CASSLRAFSGANVLTF.

This clonotype was picked up a small number of times. The chain combines TRBV7-9 with TRBJ2-3; no clear D. Germline CDR1 reads SEHNR; CDR2 reads FQNEAQ (reference sequence). V lost 6 bases and J lost 4, with 8 bases in between. The CDR3 is 12 amino acids. Here the CDR3 reads CASRDGPDTQYF. The CDR3 DNA reads TGTGCCAGCAGAGACGGGCCAGATACGCAGTATTTT. The whole variable domain, filled in from reference TRBV7-9 and TRBJ2-3, reads DTGVSQNPRHKITKRGQNVTFRCDPISEHNRLYWYRQTLGQGPEFLTYFQNEAQLEKSRLLSDRFSAERPKGSFSTLEIQRTEQGDSAMYLCASRDGPDTQYFGPGTRLTVL.

This clonotype was seen only a few times. The rearrangement joins TRBV5-8 to TRBJ1-1; no reliable D call. V gave up 1 base and J gave up 3 bases, with 10 bases separating them. Germline V lookup: CDR1 SGHTS, CDR2 YDEGEE. This CDR3 comprises 14 residues. The chain's CDR3 is CASSLSWRDTEAFF. CDR3 bases: TGTGCCAGCAGCTTGTCCTGGAGGGACACTGAAGCTTTCTTT.

J is TRBJ2-7 and V is TRBV7-8; 8 bases map to TRBD2. J gave up 4 bases and V 1 base, and 3 bases lay outside the gene matches. The CDR3 covers 14 residues. Per germline, CDR1 SGHVS and CDR2 FQNEAQ. In DNA form, the CDR3 reads TGTGCCAGCAGCTTAGAAGCGGGGGTATACGAGCAGTACTTC. Translated: CASSLEAGVYEQYF.

The chain combines TRBV9 with TRBJ2-5, with D perhaps being TRBD1 or TRBD2 (6 bases each). V shed 6 bases and J shed 5 bases, with 17 bases lying between them. The CDR3 sequence is 14 residues long. The V gene's germline CDR1 is SGDLS and CDR2 YYNGEE. DNA for the CDR3: TGTGCCAGCAACCCAGGGGAGGTGAGGGAGACCCAGTACTTC. This sequence encodes CASNPGEVRETQYF. The full variable domain, in which reference TRBV9 and TRBJ2-5 provide the parts outside the CDR3, is DSGVTQTPKHLITATGQRVTLRCSPRSGDLSVYWYQQSLDQGLQFLIQYYNGEERAKGNILERFSAQQFPDLHSELNLSSLELGDSALYFCASNPGEVRETQYFGPGTRLLVL.

This chain connects TRBV6-5 to TRBJ2-3; 7 positions agree with TRBD2. Germline V lookup: CDR1 MNHEY, CDR2 SVGAGI. The CDR3 length is 17 residues. Losses at the gene ends were 4 bases for V and 2 bases for J; bases not matched to a gene: 12. CDR3 in amino acids: CASSCPVREGTTDTQYF. The CDR3 DNA sequence: TGTGCCAGCAGTTGCCCGGTGAGGGAGGGCACCACAGATACGCAGTATTTT.

This clonotype was detected only a few times. The genes are TRBV10-3 and TRBJ2-1; 11 positions agree with TRBD2. The germline V gene encodes CDR1 ENHRY and CDR2 SYGVKD. V shed 3 bases and J 8 bases; nucleotides not matched to a gene: 3. CDR3 length: 14 amino acids. CDR3 coding DNA: TGTGCCATCAGTGAACTAGCGGGAGTAGATGAGCAGTTCTTC. Its protein product is CAISELAGVDEQFF.

The V gene is TRBV29-1, the J gene TRBJ2-1; D gene uncertain. From germline, CDR1 is SQVTM and CDR2 ANQGSEA. V lost 5 bases to trimming and J lost 3 bases, with 11 bases between them. This CDR3 is 13 amino acids long. The CDR3 nucleotides are TGCAGCGTTCGGGCAGTCATCTACAATGAGCAGTTCTTC. It specifies CSVRAVIYNEQFF.

This clonotype was counted only a few times. The gene calls are TRBV15 and TRBJ2-1; 7 bases align to TRBD2. This CDR3 has 16 amino acids. Germline V gives CDR1 LNHNV, CDR2 YYDKDF (reference sequence). V lost 5 bases, J lost 5 bases, and 12 bases stayed unmatched. In nucleotides, the CDR3 is TGTGCCACCAGCCACGCCCCAAGCGGGGTCAACAATGAGCAGTTCTTC. Translation: CATSHAPSGVNNEQFF.

There are many counts of this clonotype. The chain combines TRBV4-2 with TRBJ1-5, with D perhaps matching TRBD1 (6 bases). The CDR3 consists of 14 residues. V was pared by 1 base and J by 2 bases, with 6 bases between. Germline CDR1 reads LGHNA; CDR2 reads YNFKEQ. In nucleotides, the CDR3 is TGTGCCAGCAGCCAAGGGACAGGCAATCAGCCCCAGCATTTT. Its translation is CASSQGTGNQPQHF.

This clonotype was counted a few times. The V call is TRBV10-3, the J call TRBJ1-1; 7 nucleotides align to TRBD1. This CDR3 comprises 13 residues. V shed 4 bases and J 3 bases; nucleotides not matched to a gene: 2. The germline V gene has CDR1 ENHRY and CDR2 SYGVKD. This CDR3 is CAISGQGDTEAFF. The CDR3 nucleotides read TGTGCCATCAGTGGACAGGGCGACACTGAAGCTTTCTTT.

This clonotype turned up a few times. This chain uses TRBV12-3 or TRBV12-4 with TRBJ1-5, with unresolved D. CDR3 size: 14 residues. Trimming shortened V by 1 base and J by 11 bases, and 15 bases separated the two germline ends. CDR3 in amino acids: CASSLGEGSGAQHF. CDR3 coding DNA: TGTGCCAGCAGTTTAGGGGAAGGGTCAGGAGCCCAGCATTTT.

The chain links TRBV20-1 to TRBJ2-7, with a weak D call TRBD1 (6 bases). The CDR3 is made up of 12 amino acids. Trimming removed 4 bases from V and 3 bases from J, with 10 bases in between. The germline V gene encodes CDR1 DFQATT and CDR2 SNEGSKA (reference sequence). The CDR3 sequence: CSAKTGNYEQYF. The DNA for the CDR3 is TGCAGTGCTAAAACAGGGAACTACGAGCAGTACTTC.

The rearrangement links TRBV12-3 or TRBV12-4 to TRBJ2-2, with 9 bases identical to TRBD2. After removal of 5 bases from V and 3 bases from J, the junction contained 10 bases not matched to a gene. The CDR3 loop spans 17 amino acids. The CDR3 DNA reads TGTGCCAGCAGTCGACCATTAGCGGGAGCGGACACCGGGGAGCTGTTTTTT. Residues: CASSRPLAGADTGELFF.